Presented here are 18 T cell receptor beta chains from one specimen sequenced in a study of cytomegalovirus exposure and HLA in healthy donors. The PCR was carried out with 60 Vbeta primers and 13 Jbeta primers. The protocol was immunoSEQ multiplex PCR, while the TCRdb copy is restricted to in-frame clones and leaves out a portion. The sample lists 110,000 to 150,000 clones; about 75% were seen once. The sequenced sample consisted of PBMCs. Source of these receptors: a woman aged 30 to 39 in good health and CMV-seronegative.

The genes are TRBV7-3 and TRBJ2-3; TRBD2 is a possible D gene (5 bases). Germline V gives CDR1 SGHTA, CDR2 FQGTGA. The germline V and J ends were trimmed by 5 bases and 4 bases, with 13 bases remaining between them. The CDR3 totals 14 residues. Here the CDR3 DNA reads TGTGCCAGCAGCCCGGGGTCGGCCCCAGATACGCAGTATTTT. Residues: CASSPGSAPDTQYF.

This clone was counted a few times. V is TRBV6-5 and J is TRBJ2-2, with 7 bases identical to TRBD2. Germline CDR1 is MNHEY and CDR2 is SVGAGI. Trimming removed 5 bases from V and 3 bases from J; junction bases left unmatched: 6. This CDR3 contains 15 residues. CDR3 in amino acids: CASSPRDYYTGELFF. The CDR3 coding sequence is TGTGCCAGCAGTCCCCGGGACTACTACACCGGGGAGCTGTTTTTT.

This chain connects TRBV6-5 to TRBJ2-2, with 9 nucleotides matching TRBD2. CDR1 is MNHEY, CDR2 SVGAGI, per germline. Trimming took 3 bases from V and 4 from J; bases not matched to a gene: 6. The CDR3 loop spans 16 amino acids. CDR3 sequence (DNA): TGTGCCAGCAGTTATACCCAGCGGGGGGTCACCGGGGAGCTGTTTTTT. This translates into CASSYTQRGVTGELFF.

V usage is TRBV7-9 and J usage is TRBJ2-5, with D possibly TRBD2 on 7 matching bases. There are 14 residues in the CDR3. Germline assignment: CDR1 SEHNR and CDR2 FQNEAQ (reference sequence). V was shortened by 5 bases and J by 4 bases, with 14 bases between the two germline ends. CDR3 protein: CASSLSRGGETQYF. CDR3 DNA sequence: TGTGCCAGCAGCCTGAGTAGGGGGGGAGAGACCCAGTACTTC.

This CDR3 is CAISELMPGQGDSPLHF. The CDR3, as DNA: TGTGCCATCAGTGAGTTAATGCCGGGACAGGGGGATTCACCCCTCCACTTT. The chain is built from TRBV10-3 and TRBJ1-6, with TRBD1 identical over 11 bases. The V gene's germline CDR1 is ENHRY and CDR2 SYGVKD. After removal of 1 base from V and 8 bases from J, the junction contained 7 bases not matched to a gene. The length of the CDR3 is 17 residues.

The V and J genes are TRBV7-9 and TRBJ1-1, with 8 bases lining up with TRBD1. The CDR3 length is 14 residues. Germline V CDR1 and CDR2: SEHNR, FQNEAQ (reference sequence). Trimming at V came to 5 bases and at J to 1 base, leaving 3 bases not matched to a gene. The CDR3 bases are TGTGCCAGCAGCCCGGGACAGGCGAACACTGAAGCTTTCTTT. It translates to CASSPGQANTEAFF.

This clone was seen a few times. CDR3 amino acids: CASSLYLNTEAFF. The CDR3 DNA reads TGTGCCAGCAGCTTATATTTGAACACTGAAGCTTTCTTT. V gene TRBV7-2 combines with J gene TRBJ1-1; the D is unclear. Trimming removed 2 bases from V and 0 bases from J, with 4 bases in between. The CDR3 consists of 13 residues. The germline CDR1 and CDR2 sequences are SGHTA and FQGNSA.

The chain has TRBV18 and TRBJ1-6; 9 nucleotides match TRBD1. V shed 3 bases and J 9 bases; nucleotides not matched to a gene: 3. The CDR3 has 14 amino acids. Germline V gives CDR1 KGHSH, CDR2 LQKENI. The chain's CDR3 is CASSPGTGTSPLHF. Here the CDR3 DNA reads TGTGCCAGCTCACCTGGGACAGGGACTTCACCCCTCCACTTT.

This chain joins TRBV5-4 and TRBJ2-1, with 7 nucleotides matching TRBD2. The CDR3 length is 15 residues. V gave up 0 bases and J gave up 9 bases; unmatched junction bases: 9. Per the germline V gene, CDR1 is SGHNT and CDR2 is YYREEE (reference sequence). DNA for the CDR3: TGTGCCAGCAGCTTGGAAGGACTAGGGCCAGGTGAGCAGTTCTTC. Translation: CASSLEGLGPGEQFF.

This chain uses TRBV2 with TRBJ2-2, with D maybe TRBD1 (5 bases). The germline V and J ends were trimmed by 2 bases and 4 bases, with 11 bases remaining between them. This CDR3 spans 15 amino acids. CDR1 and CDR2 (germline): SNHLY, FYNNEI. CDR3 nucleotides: TGTGCCAGCAGTGAACAGGGCCTAAGCACCGGGGAGCTGTTTTTT. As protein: CASSEQGLSTGELFF.

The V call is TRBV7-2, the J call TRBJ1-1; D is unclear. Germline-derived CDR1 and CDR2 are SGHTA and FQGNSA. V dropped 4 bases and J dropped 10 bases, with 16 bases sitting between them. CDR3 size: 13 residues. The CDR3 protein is CASSSPPLAGAFF. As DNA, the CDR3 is TGTGCCAGCAGCTCCCCCCCCCTGGCGGGAGCTTTCTTT.

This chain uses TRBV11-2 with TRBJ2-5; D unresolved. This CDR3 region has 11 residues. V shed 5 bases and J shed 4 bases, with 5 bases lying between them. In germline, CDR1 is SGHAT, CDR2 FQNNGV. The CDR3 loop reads CASSTRETQYF. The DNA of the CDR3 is TGTGCCAGCAGCACGAGAGAGACCCAGTACTTC.

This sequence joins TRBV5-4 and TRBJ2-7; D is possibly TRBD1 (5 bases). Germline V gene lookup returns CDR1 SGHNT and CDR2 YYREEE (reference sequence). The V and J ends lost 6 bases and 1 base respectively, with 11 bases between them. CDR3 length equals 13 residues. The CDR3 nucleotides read TGTGCCAGCAACGACAGAGGATCCTACGAGCAGTACTTC. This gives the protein CASNDRGSYEQYF.

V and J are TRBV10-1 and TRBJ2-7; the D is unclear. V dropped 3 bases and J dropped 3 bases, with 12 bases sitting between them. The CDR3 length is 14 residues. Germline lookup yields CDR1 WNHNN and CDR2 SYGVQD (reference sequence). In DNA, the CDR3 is TGCGCCAGCAGTGATGGCGGTTTGGGCTACGAGCAGTACTTC. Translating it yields CASSDGGLGYEQYF.

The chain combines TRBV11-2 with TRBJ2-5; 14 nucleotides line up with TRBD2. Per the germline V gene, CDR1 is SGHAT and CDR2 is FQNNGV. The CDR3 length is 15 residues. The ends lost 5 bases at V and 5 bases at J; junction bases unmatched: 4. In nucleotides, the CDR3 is TGTGCCAGCAGCCCGGGACTAGCGGGGGAGGAGACCCAGTACTTC. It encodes CASSPGLAGEETQYF.

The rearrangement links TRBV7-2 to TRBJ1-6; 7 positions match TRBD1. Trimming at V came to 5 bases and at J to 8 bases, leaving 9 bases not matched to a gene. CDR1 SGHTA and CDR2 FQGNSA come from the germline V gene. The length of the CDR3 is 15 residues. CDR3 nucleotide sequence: TGTGCCAGCAGCCCTACGGGACAGATATATTCACCCCTCCACTTT. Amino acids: CASSPTGQIYSPLHF.

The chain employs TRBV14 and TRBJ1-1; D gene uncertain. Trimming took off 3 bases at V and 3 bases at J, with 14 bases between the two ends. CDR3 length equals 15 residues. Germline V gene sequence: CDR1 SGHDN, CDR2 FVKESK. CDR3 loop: CASSHLGGGDTEAFF. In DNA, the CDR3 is TGTGCCAGCAGCCATCTAGGAGGTGGTGACACTGAAGCTTTCTTT.

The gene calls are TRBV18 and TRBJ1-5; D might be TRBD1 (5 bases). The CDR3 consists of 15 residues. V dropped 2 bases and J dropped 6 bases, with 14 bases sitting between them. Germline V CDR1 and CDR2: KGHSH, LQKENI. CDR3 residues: CASSPGTGRGQPQHF. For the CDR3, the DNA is TGTGCCAGCTCACCAGGGACTGGCAGAGGTCAGCCCCAGCATTTT.